This TCR beta chain was captured in a study of OX40 agonist ivuxolimab in advanced cancers. Background on the study: In this cohort, patients received ivuxolimab, an agonistic anti-OX40 (CD134) antibody.

A remark on this clone: Its specificity is not known.

Using immunoSEQ multiplex PCR, the repertoire was profiled, and TCRdb retains in-frame clones only, with some absent. Altogether around 60,000 clones are present, 80% to 95% being singletons, with the ten largest covering about 0.44%. Trimming took 6 bases from V and 6 from J, leaving 5 bases between them. Germline CDR1 is SEHNR and CDR2 is FQNEAQ (reference sequence). The CDR3 spans 10 residues. Study-wide results and limits: At doses 0.1 to 3.0 mg/kg, CD4+ and CD8+ clones expanded.

The rearrangement joins TRBV7-9 to TRBJ1-2; D not resolved. This TCR came from an adult with an advanced solid tumor such as melanoma, head and neck, liver or kidney cancer. The specimen comprised CD4+ or CD8+ T cells sorted from blood, sampled in a trial of the OX40 agonist ivuxolimab. The CDR3 DNA reads as TGTGCCAGCAGGAGGAATGGCTACACCTTC. Protein product: CASRRNGYTF. Variable domain in full (rest from reference TRBV7-9 and TRBJ1-2): DTGVSQNPRHKITKRGQNVTFRCDPISEHNRLYWYRQTLGQGPEFLTYFQNEAQLEKSRLLSDRFSAERPKGSFSTLEIQRTEQGDSAMYLCASRRNGYTFGSGTRLTVV.